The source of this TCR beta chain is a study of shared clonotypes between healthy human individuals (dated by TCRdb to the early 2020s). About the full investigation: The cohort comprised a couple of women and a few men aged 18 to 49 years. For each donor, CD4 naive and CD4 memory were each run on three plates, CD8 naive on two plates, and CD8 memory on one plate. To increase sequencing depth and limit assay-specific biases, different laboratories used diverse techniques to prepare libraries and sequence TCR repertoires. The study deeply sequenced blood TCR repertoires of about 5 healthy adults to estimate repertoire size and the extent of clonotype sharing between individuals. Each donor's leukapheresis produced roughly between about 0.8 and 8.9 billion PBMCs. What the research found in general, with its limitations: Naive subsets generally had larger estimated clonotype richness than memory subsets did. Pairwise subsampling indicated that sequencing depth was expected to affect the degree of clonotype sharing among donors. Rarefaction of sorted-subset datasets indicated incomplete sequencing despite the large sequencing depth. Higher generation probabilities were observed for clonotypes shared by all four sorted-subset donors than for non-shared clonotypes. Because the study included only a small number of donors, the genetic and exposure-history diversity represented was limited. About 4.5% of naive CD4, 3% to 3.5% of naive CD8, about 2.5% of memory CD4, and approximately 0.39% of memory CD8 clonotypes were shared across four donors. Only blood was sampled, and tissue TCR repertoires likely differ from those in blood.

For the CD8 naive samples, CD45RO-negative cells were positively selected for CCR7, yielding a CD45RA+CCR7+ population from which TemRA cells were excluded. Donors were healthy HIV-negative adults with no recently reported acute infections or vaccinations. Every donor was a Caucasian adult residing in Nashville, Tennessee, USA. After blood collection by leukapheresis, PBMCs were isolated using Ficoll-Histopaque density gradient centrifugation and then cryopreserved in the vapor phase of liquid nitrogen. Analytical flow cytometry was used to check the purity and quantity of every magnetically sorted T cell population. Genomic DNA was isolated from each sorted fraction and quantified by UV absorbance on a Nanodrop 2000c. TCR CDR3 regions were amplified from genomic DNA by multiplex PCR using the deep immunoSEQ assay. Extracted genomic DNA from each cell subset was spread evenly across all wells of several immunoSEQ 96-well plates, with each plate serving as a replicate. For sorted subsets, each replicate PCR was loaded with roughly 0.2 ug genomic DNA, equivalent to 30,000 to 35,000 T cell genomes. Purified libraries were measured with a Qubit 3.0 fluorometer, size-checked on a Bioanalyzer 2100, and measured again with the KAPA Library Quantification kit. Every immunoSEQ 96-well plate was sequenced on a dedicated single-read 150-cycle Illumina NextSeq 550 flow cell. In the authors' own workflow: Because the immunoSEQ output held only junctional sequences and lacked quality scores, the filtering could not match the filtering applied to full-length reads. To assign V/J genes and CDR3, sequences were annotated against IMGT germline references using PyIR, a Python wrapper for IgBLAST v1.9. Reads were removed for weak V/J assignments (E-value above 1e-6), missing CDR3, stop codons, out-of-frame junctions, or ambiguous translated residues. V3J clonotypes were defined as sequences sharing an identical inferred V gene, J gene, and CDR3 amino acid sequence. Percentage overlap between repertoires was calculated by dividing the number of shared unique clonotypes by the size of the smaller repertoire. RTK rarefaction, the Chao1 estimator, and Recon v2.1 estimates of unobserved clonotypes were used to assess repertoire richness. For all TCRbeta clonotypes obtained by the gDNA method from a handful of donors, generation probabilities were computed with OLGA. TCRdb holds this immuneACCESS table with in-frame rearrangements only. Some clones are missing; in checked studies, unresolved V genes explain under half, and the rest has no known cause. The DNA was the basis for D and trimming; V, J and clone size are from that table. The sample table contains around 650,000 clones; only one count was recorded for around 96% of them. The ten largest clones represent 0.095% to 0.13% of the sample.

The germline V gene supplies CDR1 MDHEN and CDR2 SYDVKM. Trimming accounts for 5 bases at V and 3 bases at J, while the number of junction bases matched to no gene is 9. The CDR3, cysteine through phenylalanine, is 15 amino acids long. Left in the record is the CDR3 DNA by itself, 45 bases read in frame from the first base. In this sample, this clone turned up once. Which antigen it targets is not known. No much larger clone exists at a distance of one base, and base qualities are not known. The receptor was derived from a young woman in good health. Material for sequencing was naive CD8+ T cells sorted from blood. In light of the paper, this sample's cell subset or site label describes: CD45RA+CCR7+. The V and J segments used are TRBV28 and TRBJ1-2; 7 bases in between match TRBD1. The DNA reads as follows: TGTGCCAGCAGTCCGGACAGGTCCCCCCACTATGGCTACACCTTC. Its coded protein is CASSPDRSPHYGYTF.